A few counts support the clone carrying this TCR beta chain. The antigen is not known. Documented time point: newly diagnosed GD, antithyroid drugs for less than 3 months. PBMCs were the source of the RNA used for TCR sequencing. EDTA tubes received nine milliliters of drawn peripheral blood. This CDR3 is built from 12 residues. With 1 base removed from V and 12 bases from J, the gap between germline ends came to 10 bases. The germline V gene has CDR1 LNHNV and CDR2 YYDKDF (reference sequence). This entry is derived from a study of regulatory T cells in long-lasting Graves disease. Study-level background: Freshly diagnosed Graves' patients had used antithyroid drugs for under 3 months. Notes on the study in general: Persistent disease preferred TRBV28, TRBJ1-2 and TRBJ2-5.

Arm-PCR of CDR3 regions and iRepertoire HTBI primers were the basis on which TCR beta libraries were built. TCRdb itself ran the multiplex PCR reads through MiXCR, one entry per CDR3 protein. The sample records around 500,000 distinct CDR3 sequences, more than 10% being singletons. The same data also contributed to another study, on T cells in Graves' hyperthyroidism and ophthalmopathy. That publication notes: The model anticipated ophthalmopathy a median about 6.5 months pre-onset.

The V and J genes are TRBV15 and TRBJ1-5, with D tentatively TRBD1 (6 bases). The clonotype was recovered from a woman between 25 and 40 years old with Graves disease. Source: peripheral blood mononuclear cells (PBMCs), taken at new diagnosis, from a patient treated with antithyroid drugs. In nucleotides, the CDR3 is TGTGCCACCAGCAGAGGGACAGCTTTCCAGCATTTT. This codes for CATSRGTAFQHF. The full variable domain, its missing parts supplied by reference TRBV15 and TRBJ1-5, is DAMVIQNPRYQVTQFGKPVTLSCSQTLNHNVMYWYQQKSSQAPKLLFHYYDKDFNNEADTPDNFQSRRPNTSFCFLDIRSPGLGDTAMYLCATSRGTAFQHFGDGTRLSIL.